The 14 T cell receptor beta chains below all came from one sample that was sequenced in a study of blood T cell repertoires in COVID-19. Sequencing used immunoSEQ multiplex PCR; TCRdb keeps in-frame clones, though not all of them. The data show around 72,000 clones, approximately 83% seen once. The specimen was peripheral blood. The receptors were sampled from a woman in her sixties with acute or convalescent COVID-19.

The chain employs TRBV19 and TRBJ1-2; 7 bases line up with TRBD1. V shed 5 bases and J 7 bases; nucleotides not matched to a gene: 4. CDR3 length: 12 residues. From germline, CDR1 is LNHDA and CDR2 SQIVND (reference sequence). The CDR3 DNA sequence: TGTGCCAGTAGTGACAGGGATAGTGGCTACACCTTC. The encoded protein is CASSDRDSGYTF.

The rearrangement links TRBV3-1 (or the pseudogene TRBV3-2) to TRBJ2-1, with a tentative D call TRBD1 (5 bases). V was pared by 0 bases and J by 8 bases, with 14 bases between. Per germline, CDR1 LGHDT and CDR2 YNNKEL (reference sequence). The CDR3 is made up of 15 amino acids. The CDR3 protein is CASSQDQGRLDEQFF. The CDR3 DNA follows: TGTGCCAGCAGCCAAGATCAGGGCCGACTCGATGAGCAGTTCTTC.

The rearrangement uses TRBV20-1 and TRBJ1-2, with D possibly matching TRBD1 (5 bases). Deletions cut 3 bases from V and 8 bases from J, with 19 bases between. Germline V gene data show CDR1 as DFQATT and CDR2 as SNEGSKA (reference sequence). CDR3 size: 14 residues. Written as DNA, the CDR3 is TGCAGTGCTAGTAAGGGCCGTGGCGGGACCGGCTACACCTTC. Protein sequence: CSASKGRGGTGYTF.

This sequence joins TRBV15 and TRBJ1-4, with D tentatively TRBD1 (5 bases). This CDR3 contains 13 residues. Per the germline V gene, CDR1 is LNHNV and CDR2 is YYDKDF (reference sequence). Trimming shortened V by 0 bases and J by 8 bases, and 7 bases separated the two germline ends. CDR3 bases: TGTGCCACCAGCAGAGATGCAGGGGAAAAACTGTTTTTT. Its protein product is CATSRDAGEKLFF.

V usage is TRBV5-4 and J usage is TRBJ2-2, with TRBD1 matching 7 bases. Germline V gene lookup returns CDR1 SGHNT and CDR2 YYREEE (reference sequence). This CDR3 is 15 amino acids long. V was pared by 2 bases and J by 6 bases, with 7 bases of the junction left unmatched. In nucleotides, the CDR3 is TGTGCCAGCAGCTTCGGACAGGACACAGCCGGGGAGCTGTTTTTT. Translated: CASSFGQDTAGELFF.

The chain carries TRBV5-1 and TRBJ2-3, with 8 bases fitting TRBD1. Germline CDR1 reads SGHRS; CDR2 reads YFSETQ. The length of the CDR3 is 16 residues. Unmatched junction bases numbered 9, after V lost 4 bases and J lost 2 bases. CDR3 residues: CASSVTGAQATDTQYF. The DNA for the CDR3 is TGCGCCAGCAGCGTGACAGGGGCCCAAGCCACAGATACGCAGTATTTT.

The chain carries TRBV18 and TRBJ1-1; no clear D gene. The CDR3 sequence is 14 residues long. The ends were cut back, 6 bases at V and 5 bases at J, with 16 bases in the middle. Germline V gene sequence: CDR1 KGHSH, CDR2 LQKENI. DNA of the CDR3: TGTGCCAGCTCCGACCAGGCAGAAAAGACTGAAGCTTTCTTT. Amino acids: CASSDQAEKTEAFF. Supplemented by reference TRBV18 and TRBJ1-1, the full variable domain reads NAGVMQNPRHLVRRRGQEARLRCSPMKGHSHVYWYRQLPEEGLKFMVYLQKENIIDESGMPKERFSAEFPKEGPSILRIQQVVRGDSAAYFCASSDQAEKTEAFFGQGTRLTVV.

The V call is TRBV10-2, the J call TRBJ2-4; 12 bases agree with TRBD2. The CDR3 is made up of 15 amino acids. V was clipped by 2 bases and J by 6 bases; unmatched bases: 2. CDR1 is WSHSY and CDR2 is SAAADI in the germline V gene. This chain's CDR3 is CASSEPSGGGNIQYF. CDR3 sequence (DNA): TGCGCCAGCAGTGAGCCTAGCGGGGGGGGAAACATTCAGTACTTC.

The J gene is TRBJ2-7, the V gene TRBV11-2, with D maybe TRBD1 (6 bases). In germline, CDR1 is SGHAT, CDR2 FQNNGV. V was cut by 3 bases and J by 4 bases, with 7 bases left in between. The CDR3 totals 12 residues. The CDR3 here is CASSFRGYEQYF. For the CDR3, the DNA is TGTGCCAGCAGCTTTAGGGGGTACGAGCAGTACTTC. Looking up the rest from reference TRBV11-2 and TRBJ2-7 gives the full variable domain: EAGVAQSPRYKIIEKRQSVAFWCNPISGHATLYWYQQILGQGPKLLIQFQNNGVVDDSQLPKDRFSAERLKGVDSTLKIQPAKLEDSAVYLCASSFRGYEQYFGPGTRLTVT.

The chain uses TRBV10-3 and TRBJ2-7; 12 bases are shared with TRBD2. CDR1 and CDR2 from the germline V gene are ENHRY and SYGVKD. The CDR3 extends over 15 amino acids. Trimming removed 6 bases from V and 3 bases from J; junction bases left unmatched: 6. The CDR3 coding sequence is TGTGCCATCAGGGAGACTAGCGGGGGTAACTACGAGCAGTACTTC. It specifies CAIRETSGGNYEQYF.

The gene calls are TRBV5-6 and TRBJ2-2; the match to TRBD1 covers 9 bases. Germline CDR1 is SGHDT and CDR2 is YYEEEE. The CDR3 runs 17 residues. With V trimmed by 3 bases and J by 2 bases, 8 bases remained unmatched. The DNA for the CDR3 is TGTGCCAGCAGCTCGCTCGGGGACAGGGCTAACACCGGGGAGCTGTTTTTT. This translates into CASSSLGDRANTGELFF. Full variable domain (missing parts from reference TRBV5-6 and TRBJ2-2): DAGVTQSPTHLIKTRGQQVTLRCSPKSGHDTVSWYQQALGQGPQFIFQYYEEEERQRGNFPDRFSGHQFPNYSSELNVNALLLGDSALYLCASSSLGDRANTGELFFGEGSRLTVL.

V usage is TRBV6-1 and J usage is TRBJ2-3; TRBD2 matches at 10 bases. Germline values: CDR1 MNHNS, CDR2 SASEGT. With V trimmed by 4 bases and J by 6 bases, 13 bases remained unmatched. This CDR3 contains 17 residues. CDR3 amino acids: CASSVSGGAGGPDTQYF. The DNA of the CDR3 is TGTGCCAGCAGTGTCAGCGGAGGAGCGGGGGGGCCGGATACGCAGTATTTT.

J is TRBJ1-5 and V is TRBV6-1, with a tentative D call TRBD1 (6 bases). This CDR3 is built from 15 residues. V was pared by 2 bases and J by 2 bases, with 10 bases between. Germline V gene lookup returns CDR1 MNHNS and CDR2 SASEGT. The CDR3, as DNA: TGTGCCAGCAGTGAATCTGGGGGCGGCAATCAGCCCCAGCATTTT. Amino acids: CASSESGGGNQPQHF.

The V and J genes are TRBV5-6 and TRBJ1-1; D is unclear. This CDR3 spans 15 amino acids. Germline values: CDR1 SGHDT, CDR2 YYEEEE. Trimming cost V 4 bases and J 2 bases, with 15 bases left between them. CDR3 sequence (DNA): TGTGCCAGCAGCAGGTACCCCGGGGTAAACACTGAAGCTTTCTTT. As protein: CASSRYPGVNTEAFF.